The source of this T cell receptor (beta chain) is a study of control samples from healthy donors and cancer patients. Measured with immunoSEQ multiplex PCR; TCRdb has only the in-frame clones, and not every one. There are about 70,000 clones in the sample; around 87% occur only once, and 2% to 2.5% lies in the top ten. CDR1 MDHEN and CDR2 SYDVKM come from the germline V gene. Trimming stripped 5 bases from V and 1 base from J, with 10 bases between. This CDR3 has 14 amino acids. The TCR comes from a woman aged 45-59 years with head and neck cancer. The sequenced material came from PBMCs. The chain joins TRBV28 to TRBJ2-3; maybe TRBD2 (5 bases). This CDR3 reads CASSIGGGTDTQYF. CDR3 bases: TGTGCCAGCAGTATCGGAGGAGGCACAGATACGCAGTATTTT.